This TCR beta chain was found in a study of T cells after yellow fever vaccination. Each CDR3 protein is one row after TCRdb ran MiXCR on the 5' RACE reads. The repertoire includes roughly 100,000 distinct CDR3 sequences, about 8.2% of them detected once, and roughly 17% sits in the top ten. This clonotype showed up just a few times. The CDR3 is 14 residues long. Germline CDR1 reads MNHEY; CDR2 reads SMNVEV (reference sequence). The V segment lost 5 bases and the J segment 1 base; nucleotides outside the gene matches: 3. The chain combines TRBV27 with TRBJ2-5; 8 bases are shared with TRBD2. This receptor was identified in a man between 18 and 29 years old who received the YFV17D yellow fever vaccine. Specimen: CD8+ T cells not binding an NS4B(214-222) dextramer, sorted from PBMCs, collected roughly 15 days after the first yellow fever vaccination. CDR3 nucleotides: TGTGCCAGCAGTATCGCGGGGGGCCAAGAGACCCAGTACTTC. It specifies CASSIAGGQETQYF.